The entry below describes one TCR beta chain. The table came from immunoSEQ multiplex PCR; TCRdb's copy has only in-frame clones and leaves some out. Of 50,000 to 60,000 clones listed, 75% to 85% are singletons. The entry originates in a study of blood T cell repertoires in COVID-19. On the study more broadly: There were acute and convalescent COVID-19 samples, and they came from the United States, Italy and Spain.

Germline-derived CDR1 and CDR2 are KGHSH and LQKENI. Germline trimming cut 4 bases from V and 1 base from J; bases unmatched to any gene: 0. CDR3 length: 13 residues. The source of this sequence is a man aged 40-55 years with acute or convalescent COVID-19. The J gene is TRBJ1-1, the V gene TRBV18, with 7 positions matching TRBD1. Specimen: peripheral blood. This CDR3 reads CASSRTGNTEAFF. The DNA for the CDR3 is TGTGCCAGCTCACGGACAGGGAACACTGAAGCTTTCTTT.